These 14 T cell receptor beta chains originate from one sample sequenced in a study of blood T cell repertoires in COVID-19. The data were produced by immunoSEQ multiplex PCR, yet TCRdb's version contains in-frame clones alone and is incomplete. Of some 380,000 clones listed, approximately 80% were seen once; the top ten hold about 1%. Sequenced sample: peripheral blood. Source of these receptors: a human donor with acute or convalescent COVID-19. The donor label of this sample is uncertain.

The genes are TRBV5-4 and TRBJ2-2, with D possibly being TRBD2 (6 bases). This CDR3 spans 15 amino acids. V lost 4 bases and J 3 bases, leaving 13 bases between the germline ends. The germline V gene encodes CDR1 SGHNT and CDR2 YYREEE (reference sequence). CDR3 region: CASSPGLPDTGELFF. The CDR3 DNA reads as TGTGCCAGCAGCCCGGGACTCCCCGACACCGGGGAGCTGTTTTTT.

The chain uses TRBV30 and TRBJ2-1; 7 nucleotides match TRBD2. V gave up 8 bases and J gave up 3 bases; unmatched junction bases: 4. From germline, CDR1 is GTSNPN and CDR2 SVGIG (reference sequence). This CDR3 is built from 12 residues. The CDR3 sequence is CAGLVFYNEQFF. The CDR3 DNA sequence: TGTGCCGGACTAGTTTTCTACAATGAGCAGTTCTTC.

CDR3 DNA sequence: TGTGCCAGCAGCCCCGGGACAGGGGCCCTGGGCTCTGGAAACACCATATATTTT. Amino acid sequence: CASSPGTGALGSGNTIYF. The chain carries TRBV3-1 (or the pseudogene TRBV3-2) and TRBJ1-3; 10 bases line up with TRBD1. The CDR3 extends over 18 amino acids. The germline V gene has CDR1 LGHDT and CDR2 YNNKEL (reference sequence). J was trimmed by 0 bases and V by 4 bases; bases with no gene match: 9.

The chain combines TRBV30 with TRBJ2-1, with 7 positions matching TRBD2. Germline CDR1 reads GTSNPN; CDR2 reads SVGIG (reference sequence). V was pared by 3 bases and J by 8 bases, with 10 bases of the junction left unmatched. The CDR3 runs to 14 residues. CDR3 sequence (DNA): TGTGCCTGGAGCCCTGGCGGGAGTCGGGATGAGCAGTTCTTC. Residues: CAWSPGGSRDEQFF.

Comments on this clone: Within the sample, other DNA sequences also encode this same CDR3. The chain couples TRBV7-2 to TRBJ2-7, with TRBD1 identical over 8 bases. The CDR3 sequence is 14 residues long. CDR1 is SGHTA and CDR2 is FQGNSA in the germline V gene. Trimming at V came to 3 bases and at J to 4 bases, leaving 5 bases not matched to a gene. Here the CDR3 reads CASSFDRGRYEQYF. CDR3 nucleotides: TGTGCCAGCAGCTTCGACAGGGGTCGGTACGAGCAGTACTTC.

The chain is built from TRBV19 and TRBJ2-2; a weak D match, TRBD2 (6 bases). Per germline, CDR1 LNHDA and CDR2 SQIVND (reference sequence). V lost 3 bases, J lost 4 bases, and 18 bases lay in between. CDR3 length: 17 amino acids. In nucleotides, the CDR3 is TGTGCCAGTAGTATTAAATCTAGCGCCAGGGCCACCGGGGAGCTGTTTTTT. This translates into CASSIKSSARATGELFF. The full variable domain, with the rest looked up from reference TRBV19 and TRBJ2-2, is DGGITQSPKYLFRKEGQNVTLSCEQNLNHDAMYWYRQDPGQGLRLIYYSQIVNDFQKGDIAEGYSVSREKKESFPLTVTSAQKNPTAFYLCASSIKSSARATGELFFGEGSRLTVL.

For the CDR3, the DNA is TGTGCCAGCAGCCCGGGTTACGGGGAGCAGCCCCAGCATTTT. It yields the protein CASSPGYGEQPQHF. This chain connects TRBV4-2 to TRBJ1-5; D remains unclear. Germline values: CDR1 LGHNA, CDR2 YNFKEQ. This CDR3 comprises 14 residues. V gave up 4 bases and J gave up 7 bases, with 14 bases separating them.

CDR3 DNA sequence: TGTGCCAGCAGTCCGAACGAAGGGCGGGGGGCAGAGACCCAGTACTTC. Translated, it gives CASSPNEGRGAETQYF. This rearrangement joins TRBV28 to TRBJ2-5, with 8 bases fitting TRBD2. CDR1 is MDHEN and CDR2 is SYDVKM in the germline V gene. This CDR3 is 16 amino acids long. Losses at the gene ends were 5 bases for V and 4 bases for J; bases not matched to a gene: 12.

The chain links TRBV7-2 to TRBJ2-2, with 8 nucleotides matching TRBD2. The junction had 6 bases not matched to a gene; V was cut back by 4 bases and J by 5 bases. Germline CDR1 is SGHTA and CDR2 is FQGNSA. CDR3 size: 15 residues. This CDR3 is CASSSGLVVTGELFF. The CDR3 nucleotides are TGTGCCAGCAGCTCGGGACTAGTAGTTACCGGGGAGCTGTTTTTT.

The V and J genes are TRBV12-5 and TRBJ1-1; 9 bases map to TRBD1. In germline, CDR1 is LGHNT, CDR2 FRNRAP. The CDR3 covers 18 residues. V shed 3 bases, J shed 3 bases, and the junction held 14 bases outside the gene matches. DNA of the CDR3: TGTGCTAGTGGTTTTCTTGGGACAGGGCTAGTCTGGGACACTGAAGCTTTCTTT. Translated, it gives CASGFLGTGLVWDTEAFF.

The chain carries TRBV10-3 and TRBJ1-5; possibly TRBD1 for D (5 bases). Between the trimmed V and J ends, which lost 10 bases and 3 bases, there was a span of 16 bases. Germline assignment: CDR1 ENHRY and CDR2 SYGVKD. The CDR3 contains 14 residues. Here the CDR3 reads CATGAPGDNQPQHF. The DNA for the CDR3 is TGTGCCACCGGGGCGCCGGGGGACAATCAGCCCCAGCATTTT.

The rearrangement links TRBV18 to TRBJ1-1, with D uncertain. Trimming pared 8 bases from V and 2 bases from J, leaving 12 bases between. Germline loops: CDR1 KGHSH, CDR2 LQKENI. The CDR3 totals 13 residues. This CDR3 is CASAWTENTEAFF. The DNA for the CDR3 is TGTGCCAGCGCCTGGACTGAAAACACTGAAGCTTTCTTT.

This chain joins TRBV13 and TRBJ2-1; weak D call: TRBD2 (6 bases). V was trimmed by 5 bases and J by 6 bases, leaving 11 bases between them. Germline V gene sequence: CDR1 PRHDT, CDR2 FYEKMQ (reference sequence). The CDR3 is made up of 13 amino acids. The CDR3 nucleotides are TGTGCCAGCAGCCCCTCCGGGAGCAATGAGCAGTTCTTC. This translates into CASSPSGSNEQFF. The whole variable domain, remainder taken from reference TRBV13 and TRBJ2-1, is AAGVIQSPRHLIKEKRETATLKCYPIPRHDTVYWYQQGPGQDPQFLISFYEKMQSDKGSIPDRFSAQQFSDYHSELNMSSLELGDSALYFCASSPSGSNEQFFGPGTRLTVL.

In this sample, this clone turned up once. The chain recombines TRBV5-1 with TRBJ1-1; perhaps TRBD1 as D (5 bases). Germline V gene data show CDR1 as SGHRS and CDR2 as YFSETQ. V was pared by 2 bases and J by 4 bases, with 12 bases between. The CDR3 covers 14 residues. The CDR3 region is CASSFSGRGTEAFF. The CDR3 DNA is TGCGCCAGCAGCTTTTCGGGGCGGGGCACTGAAGCTTTCTTT.